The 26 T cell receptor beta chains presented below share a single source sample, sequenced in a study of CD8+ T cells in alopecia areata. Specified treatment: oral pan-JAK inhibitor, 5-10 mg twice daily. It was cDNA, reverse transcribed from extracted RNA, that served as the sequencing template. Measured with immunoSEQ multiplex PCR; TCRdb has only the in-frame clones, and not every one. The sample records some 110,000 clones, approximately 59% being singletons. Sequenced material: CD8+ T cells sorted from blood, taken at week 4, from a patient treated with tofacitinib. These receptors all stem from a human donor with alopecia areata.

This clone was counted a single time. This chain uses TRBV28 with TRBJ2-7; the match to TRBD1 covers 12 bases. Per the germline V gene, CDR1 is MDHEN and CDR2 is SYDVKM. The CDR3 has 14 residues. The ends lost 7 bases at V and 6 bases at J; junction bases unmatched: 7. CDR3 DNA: TGTGCCAGCACCCCGGGACAGGGGGCTGGCGAGCAGTACTTC. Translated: CASTPGQGAGEQYF.

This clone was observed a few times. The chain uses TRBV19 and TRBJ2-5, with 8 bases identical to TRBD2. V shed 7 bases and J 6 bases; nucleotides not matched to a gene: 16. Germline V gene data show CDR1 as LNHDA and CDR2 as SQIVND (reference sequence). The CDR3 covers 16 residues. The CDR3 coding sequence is TGTGCCAGTATGGCTGCCGGGGGGGCCACGGAGAAGACCCAGTACTTC. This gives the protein CASMAAGGATEKTQYF.

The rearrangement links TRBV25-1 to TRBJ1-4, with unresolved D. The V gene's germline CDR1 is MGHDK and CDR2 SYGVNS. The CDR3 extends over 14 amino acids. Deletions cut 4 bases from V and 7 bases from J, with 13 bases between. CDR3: CASSVSGGGEKLFF. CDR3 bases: TGTGCCAGCAGTGTTTCGGGCGGTGGTGAAAAACTGTTTTTT.

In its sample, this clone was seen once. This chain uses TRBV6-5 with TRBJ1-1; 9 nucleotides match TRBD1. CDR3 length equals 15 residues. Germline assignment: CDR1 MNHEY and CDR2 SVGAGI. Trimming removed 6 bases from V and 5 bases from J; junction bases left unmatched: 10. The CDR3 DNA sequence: TGTGCCAGCAGACCTTATACAGGGGGCGGGACTGAAGCTTTCTTT. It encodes CASRPYTGGGTEAFF.

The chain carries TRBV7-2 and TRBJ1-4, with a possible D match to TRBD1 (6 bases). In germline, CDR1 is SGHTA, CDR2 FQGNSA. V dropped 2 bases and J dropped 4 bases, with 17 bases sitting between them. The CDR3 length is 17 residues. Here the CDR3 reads CASSLRGRGFLNEKLFF. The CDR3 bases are TGTGCCAGCAGCTTACGTGGGAGGGGGTTCCTTAATGAAAAACTGTTTTTT. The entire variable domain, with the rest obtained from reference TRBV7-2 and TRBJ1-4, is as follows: GAGVSQSPSNKVTEKGKDVELRCDPISGHTALYWYRQSLGQGLEFLIYFQGNSAPDKSGLPSDRFSAERTGGSVSTLTIQRTQQEDSAVYLCASSLRGRGFLNEKLFFGSGTQLSVL.

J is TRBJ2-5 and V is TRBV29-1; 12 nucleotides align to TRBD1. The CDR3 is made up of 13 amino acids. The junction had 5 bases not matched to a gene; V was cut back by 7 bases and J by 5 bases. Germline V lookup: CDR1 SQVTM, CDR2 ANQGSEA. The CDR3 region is CSARDRGRETQYF. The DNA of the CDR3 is TGCAGCGCCCGGGACAGGGGGCGGGAGACCCAGTACTTC.

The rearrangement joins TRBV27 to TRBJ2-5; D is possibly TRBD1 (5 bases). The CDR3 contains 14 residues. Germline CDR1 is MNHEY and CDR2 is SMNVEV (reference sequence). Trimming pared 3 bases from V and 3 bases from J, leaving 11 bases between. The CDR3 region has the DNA TGTGCCAGCAGTTTCAGGGATGCCGAAGAGACCCAGTACTTC. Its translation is CASSFRDAEETQYF.

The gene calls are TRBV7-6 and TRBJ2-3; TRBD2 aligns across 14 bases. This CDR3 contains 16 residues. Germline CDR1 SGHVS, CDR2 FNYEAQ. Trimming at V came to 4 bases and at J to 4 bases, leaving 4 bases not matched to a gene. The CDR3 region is CASSSGLAGGADTQYF. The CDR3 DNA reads TGTGCCAGCAGCTCCGGACTAGCGGGAGGTGCAGATACGCAGTATTTT.

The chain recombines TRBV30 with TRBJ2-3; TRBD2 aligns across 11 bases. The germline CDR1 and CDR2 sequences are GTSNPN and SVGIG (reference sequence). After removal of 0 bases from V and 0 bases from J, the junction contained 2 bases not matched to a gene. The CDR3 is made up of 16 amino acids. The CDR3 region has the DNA TGTGCCTGGAGTGTAGGGACTAGCGGTAGCACAGATACGCAGTATTTT. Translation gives CAWSVGTSGSTDTQYF.

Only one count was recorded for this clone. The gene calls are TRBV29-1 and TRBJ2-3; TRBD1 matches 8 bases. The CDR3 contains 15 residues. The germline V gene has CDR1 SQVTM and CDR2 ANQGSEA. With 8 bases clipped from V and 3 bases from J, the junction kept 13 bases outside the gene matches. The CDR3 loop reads CSSYSRGQGTDTQYF. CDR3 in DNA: TGCAGCTCTTATTCCAGGGGGCAGGGGACAGATACGCAGTATTTT.

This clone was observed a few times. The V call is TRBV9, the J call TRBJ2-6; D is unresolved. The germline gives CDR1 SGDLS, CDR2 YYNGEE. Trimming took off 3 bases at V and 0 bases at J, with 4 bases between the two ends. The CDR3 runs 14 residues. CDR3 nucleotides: TGTGCCAGCAGCGGGTCCTCTGGGGCCAACGTCCTGACTTTC. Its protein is CASSGSSGANVLTF. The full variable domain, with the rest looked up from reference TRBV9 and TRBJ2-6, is DSGVTQTPKHLITATGQRVTLRCSPRSGDLSVYWYQQSLDQGLQFLIQYYNGEERAKGNILERFSAQQFPDLHSELNLSSLELGDSALYFCASSGSSGANVLTFGAGSRLTVL.

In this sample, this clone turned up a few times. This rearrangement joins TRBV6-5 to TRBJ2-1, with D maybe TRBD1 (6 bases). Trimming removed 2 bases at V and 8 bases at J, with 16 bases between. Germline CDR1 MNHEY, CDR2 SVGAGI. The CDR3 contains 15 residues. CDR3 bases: TGTGCCAGCAGTTACAAGGAGACAGGTCCGGATGAGCAGTTCTTC. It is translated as CASSYKETGPDEQFF.

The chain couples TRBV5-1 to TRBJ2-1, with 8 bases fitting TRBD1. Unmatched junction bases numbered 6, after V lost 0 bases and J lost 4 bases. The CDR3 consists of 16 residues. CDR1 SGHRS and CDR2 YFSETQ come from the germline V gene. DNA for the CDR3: TGCGCCAGCAGCTTGGGATTGGACAGGGTGTACAATGAGCAGTTCTTC. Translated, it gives CASSLGLDRVYNEQFF.

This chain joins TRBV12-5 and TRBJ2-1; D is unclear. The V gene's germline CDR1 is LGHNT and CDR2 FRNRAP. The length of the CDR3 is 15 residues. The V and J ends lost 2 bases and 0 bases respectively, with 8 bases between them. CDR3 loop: CASGLRPYSYNEQFF. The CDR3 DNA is TGTGCTAGTGGTTTGAGGCCCTACTCCTACAATGAGCAGTTCTTC.

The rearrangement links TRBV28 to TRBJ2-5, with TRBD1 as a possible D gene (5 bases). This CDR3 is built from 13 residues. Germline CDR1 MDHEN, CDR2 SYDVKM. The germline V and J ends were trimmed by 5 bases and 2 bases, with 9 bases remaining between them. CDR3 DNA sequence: TGTGCCAGCAGTGTCCAGGGACAAGAGACCCAGTACTTC. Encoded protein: CASSVQGQETQYF.

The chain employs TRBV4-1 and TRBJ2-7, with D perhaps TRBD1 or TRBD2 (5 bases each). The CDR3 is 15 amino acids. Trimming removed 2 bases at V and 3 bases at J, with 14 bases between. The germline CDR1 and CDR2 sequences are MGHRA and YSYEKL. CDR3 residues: CASSQTTGTDYEQYF. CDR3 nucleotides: TGCGCCAGCAGCCAAACTACCGGGACGGACTACGAGCAGTACTTC.

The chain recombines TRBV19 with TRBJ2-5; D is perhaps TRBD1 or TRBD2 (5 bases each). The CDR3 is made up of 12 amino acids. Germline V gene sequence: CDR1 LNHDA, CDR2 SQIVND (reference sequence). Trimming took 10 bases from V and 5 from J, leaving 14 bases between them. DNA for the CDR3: TGTGCCACCGGGACCCCGAGTGAGACCCAGTACTTC. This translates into CATGTPSETQYF.

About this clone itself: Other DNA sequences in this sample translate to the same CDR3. The CDR3 sequence is CAWSPGQGGQPQHF. As DNA, the CDR3 is TGTGCCTGGAGCCCGGGACAGGGAGGTCAGCCCCAGCATTTT. The chain couples TRBV30 to TRBJ1-5; the match to TRBD1 covers 9 bases. The CDR3 totals 14 residues. V trimming: 3 bases; J trimming: 6 bases; junction bases outside the gene matches: 6. Germline loops: CDR1 GTSNPN, CDR2 SVGIG (reference sequence).

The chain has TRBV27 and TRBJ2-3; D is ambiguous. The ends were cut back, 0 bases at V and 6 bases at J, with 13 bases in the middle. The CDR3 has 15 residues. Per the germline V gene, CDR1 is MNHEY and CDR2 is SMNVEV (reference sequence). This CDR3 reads CASSLSDPATDTQYF. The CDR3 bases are TGTGCCAGCAGTTTATCCGACCCTGCGACTGATACGCAGTATTTT.

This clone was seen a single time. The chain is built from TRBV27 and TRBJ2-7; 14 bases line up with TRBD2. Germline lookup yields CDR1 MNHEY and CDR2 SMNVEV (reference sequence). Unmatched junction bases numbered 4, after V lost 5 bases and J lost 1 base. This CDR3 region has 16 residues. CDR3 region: CASSPRTSGGSYEQYF. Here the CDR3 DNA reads TGTGCCAGCAGTCCTCGGACTAGCGGGGGGTCCTACGAGCAGTACTTC.

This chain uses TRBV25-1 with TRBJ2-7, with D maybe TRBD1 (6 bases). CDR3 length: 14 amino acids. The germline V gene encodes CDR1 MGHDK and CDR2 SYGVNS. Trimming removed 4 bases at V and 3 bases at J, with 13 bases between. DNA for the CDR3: TGTGCCAGCAGTGGCCGGGACACCTTCTACGAGCAGTACTTC. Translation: CASSGRDTFYEQYF.

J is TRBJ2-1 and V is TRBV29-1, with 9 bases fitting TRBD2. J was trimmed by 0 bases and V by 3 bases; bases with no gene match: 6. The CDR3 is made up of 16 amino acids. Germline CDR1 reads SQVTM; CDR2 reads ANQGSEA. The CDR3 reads CSVDSGGLLSYNEQFF. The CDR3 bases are TGCAGCGTTGACAGCGGGGGGCTACTCTCCTACAATGAGCAGTTCTTC.

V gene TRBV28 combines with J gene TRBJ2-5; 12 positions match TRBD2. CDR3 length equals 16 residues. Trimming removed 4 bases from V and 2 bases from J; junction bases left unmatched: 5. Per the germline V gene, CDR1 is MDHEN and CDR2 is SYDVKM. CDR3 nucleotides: TGTGCCAGCAGTTCGAGACTAGCGGGGGTGCAAGAGACCCAGTACTTC. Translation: CASSSRLAGVQETQYF. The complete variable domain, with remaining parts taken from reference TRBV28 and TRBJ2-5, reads DVKVTQSSRYLVKRTGEKVFLECVQDMDHENMFWYRQDPGLGLRLIYFSYDVKMKEKGDIPEGYSVSREKKERFSLILESASTNQTSMYLCASSSRLAGVQETQYFGPGTRLLVL.

CDR3 sequence (DNA): TGCAGCGTTGAGGGATGGAGAGCAAGCTCCTACAATGAGCAGTTCTTC. Protein: CSVEGWRASSYNEQFF. The V call is TRBV29-1, the J call TRBJ2-1, with D unresolved. Germline V gene lookup returns CDR1 SQVTM and CDR2 ANQGSEA. The CDR3 runs to 16 residues. V dropped 3 bases and J dropped 0 bases, with 15 bases sitting between them.

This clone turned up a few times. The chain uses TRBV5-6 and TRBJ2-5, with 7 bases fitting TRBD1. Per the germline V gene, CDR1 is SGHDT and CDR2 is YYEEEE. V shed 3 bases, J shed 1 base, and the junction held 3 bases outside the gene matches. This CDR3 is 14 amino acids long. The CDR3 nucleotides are TGTGCCAGCAGCTCGACAGGGACCCAAGAGACCCAGTACTTC. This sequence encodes CASSSTGTQETQYF.

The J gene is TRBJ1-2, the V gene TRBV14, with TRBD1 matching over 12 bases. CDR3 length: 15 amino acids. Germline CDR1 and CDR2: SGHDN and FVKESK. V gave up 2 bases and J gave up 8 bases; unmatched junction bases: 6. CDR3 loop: CASSQFRDRGPGYTF. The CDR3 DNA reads TGTGCCAGCAGCCAATTCCGGGACAGGGGGCCAGGCTACACCTTC.